The 2 T cell receptor beta chains in this list originate from one sample, sequenced in a study of patients and donors after allogeneic stem cell transplantation. TCRdb analysed the RT-PCR reads with MiXCR anew, one entry per CDR3 protein. The data show about 28,000 distinct CDR3 sequences, with almost 7% seen just once and roughly 34% held by the top ten. The sequenced sample consisted of blood, either unsorted or a sorted T cell fraction (not recorded which). Receptors originate from a human donor who was either an allogeneic HSCT recipient or a stem cell or donor lymphocyte infusion donor (not recorded which). It is not recorded whose cells these are; they may come from a transplant donor.

This clonotype was observed at least ten times. The chain is built from TRBV7-2 and TRBJ2-5; TRBD1 might be the D (5 bases). V was shortened by 1 base and J by 0 bases, with 15 bases between the two germline ends. CDR1 and CDR2 (germline): SGHTA, FQGNSA. The CDR3 loop spans 17 amino acids. CDR3 in amino acids: CASSLVAGRANQETQYF. The CDR3 DNA reads as TGTGCCAGCAGCTTAGTGGCTGGCAGGGCCAACCAAGAGACCCAGTACTTC.

The chain links TRBV18 to TRBJ2-6, with D possibly called TRBD1 or TRBD2 (5 bases each). V lost 3 bases and J 5 bases, leaving 8 bases between the germline ends. CDR3 length: 14 amino acids. Germline-derived CDR1 and CDR2 are KGHSH and LQKENI. The CDR3 region is CASSPEGRANVLTF. The DNA of the CDR3 is TGTGCCAGCTCACCCGAGGGGAGGGCCAACGTCCTGACTTTC. Based on the CDR3 plus reference TRBV18 and TRBJ2-6, the full variable domain is NAGVMQNPRHLVRRRGQEARLRCSPMKGHSHVYWYRQLPEEGLKFMVYLQKENIIDESGMPKERFSAEFPKEGPSILRIQQVVRGDSAAYFCASSPEGRANVLTFGAGSRLTVL.